These T cell receptor beta chains were read from a single sample in a study of regulatory T cells in long-lasting Graves disease. TCRdb ran MiXCR on the multiplex PCR reads and lists one entry per CDR3 protein. The table records roughly 420,000 distinct CDR3 sequences, 15% of them present only once. The specimen comprised peripheral blood mononuclear cells (PBMCs), sampled at new diagnosis, from a patient treated with antithyroid drugs. Source of these receptors: a female donor with Graves disease. Both conserved end residues are part of each CDR3.

V gene: TRBV27
J gene: TRBJ2-3
CDR3 protein: CASSPRGTTSTDTQYF

V gene: TRBV19
J gene: TRBJ1-4
CDR3 protein: CASTLKPTATNEKLFF

V gene: TRBV13
J gene: TRBJ2-3
CDR3 protein: CASSLGFRGADTQYF

V gene: TRBV2
J gene: TRBJ1-1
CDR3 protein: CASSEGGYGTEAFF

V gene: TRBV11-2
J gene: TRBJ1-6
CDR3 protein: CASSLGTGGVSPLHF

V gene: TRBV7-3
J gene: TRBJ2-1
CDR3 protein: CASSLESLGGNEQFF

V gene: TRBV20-1
J gene: TRBJ2-3
CDR3 protein: CSASATGEAITDTQYF

V gene: TRBV7-9
J gene: TRBJ2-3
CDR3 protein: CASSRQDRILDTQYF

V gene: TRBV6-4
J gene: TRBJ1-2
CDR3 protein: CASSPLPQTRLVNYGYTF

V gene: TRBV5-1
J gene: TRBJ2-3
CDR3 protein: CASSMDSYTDTQYF

V gene: TRBV12-3/TRBV12-4
J gene: TRBJ1-1
CDR3 protein: CASSFTGTGGRNTEAFF

V gene: TRBV4-3
J gene: TRBJ1-4
CDR3 protein: CASSQDWGGSEKLFF

V gene: TRBV6-2/TRBV6-3
J gene: TRBJ1-5
CDR3 protein: CASSYSLGGQPQHF

V gene: TRBV3-1
J gene: TRBJ2-5
CDR3 protein: CASSPNAQGETQYF

V gene: TRBV30
J gene: TRBJ2-3
CDR3 protein: CAWSGGGRRDTQYF

V gene: TRBV6-1
J gene: TRBJ1-1
CDR3 protein: CASSRGTENTEAFF

V gene: TRBV27
J gene: TRBJ2-2
CDR3 protein: CASSFTGPGELFF

V gene: TRBV18
J gene: TRBJ2-7
CDR3 protein: CASSGPRDRDYEQYF

V gene: TRBV12-3/TRBV12-4
J gene: TRBJ1-2
CDR3 protein: CASSPTDRWGYTF

V gene: TRBV12-3/TRBV12-4
J gene: TRBJ2-5
CDR3 protein: CASSLGGGEGTQYF

V gene: TRBV20-1
J gene: TRBJ1-1
CDR3 protein: CSALRAGILNTEAFF

V gene: TRBV28
J gene: TRBJ2-7
CDR3 protein: CASSFNQGYEQYF

V gene: TRBV25-1
J gene: TRBJ1-4
CDR3 protein: CASSEWSGWANEKLFF

V gene: TRBV5-1
J gene: TRBJ2-5
CDR3 protein: CASSLAGAGDETQYF

V gene: TRBV12-3/TRBV12-4
J gene: TRBJ1-5
CDR3 protein: CASSLQGGQPQHF

V gene: TRBV27
J gene: TRBJ1-2
CDR3 protein: CASSLSSGDLGYGYTF

V gene: TRBV6-1
J gene: TRBJ1-2
CDR3 protein: CASSATTGGNYGYTF

V gene: TRBV12-3/TRBV12-4
J gene: TRBJ1-1
CDR3 protein: CASTLGGMTEAFF

V gene: TRBV10-2
J gene: TRBJ2-1
CDR3 protein: CASSTRNEQFF

V gene: TRBV7-9
J gene: TRBJ1-2
CDR3 protein: CASSRGTEPGGYTF

V gene: TRBV18
J gene: TRBJ2-1
CDR3 protein: CASSPTTGDEQFF

V gene: TRBV20-1
J gene: TRBJ1-6
CDR3 protein: CSARGNPGQGAWLLADSPLHF

V gene: TRBV5-6
J gene: TRBJ1-2
CDR3 protein: CASSLGGSGYGYTF

V gene: TRBV14
J gene: TRBJ2-7
CDR3 protein: CASPEVSDSYEQYF

V gene: TRBV25-1
J gene: TRBJ1-1
CDR3 protein: CASSELGVITEAFF

V gene: TRBV7-9
J gene: TRBJ2-3
CDR3 protein: CASSPVGLAGGLADTQYF

V gene: TRBV20-1
J gene: TRBJ1-6
CDR3 protein: CSALDSYSPLHF

V gene: TRBV7-2
J gene: TRBJ1-3
CDR3 protein: CASSWTGAEGNTIYF

V gene: TRBV20-1
J gene: TRBJ2-1
CDR3 protein: CSARGRDSPSYNEQFF

V gene: TRBV4-1
J gene: TRBJ1-5
CDR3 protein: CASSQESMRGWSNQPQHF

V gene: TRBV6-1
J gene: TRBJ1-4
CDR3 protein: CASSRQANEKLFF

V gene: TRBV29-1
J gene: TRBJ2-3
CDR3 protein: CSVDSSTSGSPDTQYF

V gene: TRBV9
J gene: TRBJ2-5
CDR3 protein: CASSVGLAGETQYF

V gene: TRBV19
J gene: TRBJ2-7
CDR3 protein: CASSISKGNYEQYF

V gene: TRBV2
J gene: TRBJ1-6
CDR3 protein: CASSDEIRYQLHF

V gene: TRBV20-1
J gene: TRBJ2-4
CDR3 protein: CSVSGRAENIQYF

V gene: TRBV12-3/TRBV12-4
J gene: TRBJ2-1
CDR3 protein: CASSDQGNEQFF

V gene: TRBV20-1
J gene: TRBJ2-7
CDR3 protein: CSARDAAGGSYEQYF

V gene: TRBV20-1
J gene: TRBJ1-1
CDR3 protein: CSARRGDNTEAFF

V gene: TRBV11-2
J gene: TRBJ2-7
CDR3 protein: CASSPGTGTEQYF

V gene: TRBV3-1
J gene: TRBJ1-5
CDR3 protein: CASSLGQNNQPQHF

V gene: TRBV28
J gene: TRBJ2-1
CDR3 protein: CASTLRARANEQFF

V gene: TRBV6-1
J gene: TRBJ1-2
CDR3 protein: CASRQGRGDRGLVFRSGDYGYTF

V gene: TRBV3-1
J gene: TRBJ2-7
CDR3 protein: CASSRGPANYEQYF

V gene: TRBV7-3
J gene: TRBJ1-1
CDR3 protein: CASSSGRNAEAFF

V gene: TRBV2
J gene: TRBJ2-5
CDR3 protein: CASSFPILRLAGVGETQYF

V gene: TRBV2
J gene: TRBJ1-1
CDR3 protein: CASSEAPRTEAFF